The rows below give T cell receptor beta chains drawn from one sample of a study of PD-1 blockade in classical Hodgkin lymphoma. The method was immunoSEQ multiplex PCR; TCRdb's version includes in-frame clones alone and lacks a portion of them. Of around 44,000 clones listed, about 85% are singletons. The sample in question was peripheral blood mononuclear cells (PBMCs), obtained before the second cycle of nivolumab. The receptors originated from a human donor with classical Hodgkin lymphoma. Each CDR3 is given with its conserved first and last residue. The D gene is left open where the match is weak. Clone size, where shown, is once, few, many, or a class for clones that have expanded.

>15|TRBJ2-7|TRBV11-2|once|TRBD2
TGTGCCAGCAGCTTAGTAGCGGGAGGGTTCTACGAGCAGTACTTC
CASSLVAGGFYEQYF
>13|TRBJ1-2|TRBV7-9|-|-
TGTGCCAGCACCCCGGGAGGTACTGGAGGCTACACCTTC
CASTPGGTGGYTF
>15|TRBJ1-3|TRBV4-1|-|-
TGCGCCAGCAGCCAAGGGCAGTTCTCTGGAAACACCATATATTTT
CASSQGQFSGNTIYF
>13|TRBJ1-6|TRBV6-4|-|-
TGTGCCAGCAGTGATAAGGGCGGGTCACCCCTCCACTTT
CASSDKGGSPLHF
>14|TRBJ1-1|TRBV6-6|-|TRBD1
TGTGCCAGCAGCGGACAGGGAGGGAACACTGAAGCTTTCTTT
CASSGQGGNTEAFF
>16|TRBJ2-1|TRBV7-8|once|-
TGTGCCAGCAGCTTAACGGGCGGGTCGTCCTACAATGAGCAGTTCTTC
CASSLTGGSSYNEQFF
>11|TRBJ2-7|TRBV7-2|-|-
TGTGCCAGCAGCTTAGGGGGGGTGCAGTACTTC
CASSLGGVQYF
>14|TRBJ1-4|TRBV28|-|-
TGTGCCAGCAGGCCGGGACCGGCCCTTAGAAGACTGTTTTTT
CASRPGPALRRLFF
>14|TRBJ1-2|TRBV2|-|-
TGTGCCAGCAGACCTTTTGGGGGGGCGGCTGGCTACACCTTC
CASRPFGGAAGYTF
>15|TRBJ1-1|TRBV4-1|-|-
TGCGCCAGCAGCCGCTCATGGGGGGTGGGCACTGAAGCTTTCTTT
CASSRSWGVGTEAFF
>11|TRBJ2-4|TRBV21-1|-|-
TGTGCCAGCAGAACTATTCGGGTCTTTTGCTTC
CASRTIRVFCF
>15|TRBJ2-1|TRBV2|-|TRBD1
TGTGCCAGCAGTGCCCGGACAGGGGGGAACAATGAGCAGTTCTTC
CASSARTGGNNEQFF
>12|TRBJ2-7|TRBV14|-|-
TGTGCCAGCAGCCAAGAGGTGGGTGAGCAGTACTTC
CASSQEVGEQYF
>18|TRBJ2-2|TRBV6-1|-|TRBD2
TGTGCCAGCAGTGAATTCGTAGCGGGGGGCGCGAACACCGGGGAGCTGTTTTTT
CASSEFVAGGANTGELFF
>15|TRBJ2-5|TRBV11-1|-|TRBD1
TGTGCCAGCAGCCCCACGACAGGGGTCCAAGAGACCCAGTACTTC
CASSPTTGVQETQYF
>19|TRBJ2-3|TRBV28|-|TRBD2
TGTGCCAGCAGTTTGGGACTAGCGGGAGGGCCGTGGAGCACAGATACGCAGTATTTT
CASSLGLAGGPWSTDTQYF
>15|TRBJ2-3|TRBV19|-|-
TGTGCCAGTAGTATTCAGCGGGCTAGCACAGATACGCAGTATTTT
CASSIQRASTDTQYF
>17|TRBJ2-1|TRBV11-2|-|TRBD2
TGTGCCAGCAGCTTAGACCCGGGACTAGCGGGACCCAGTGAGCAGTTCTTC
CASSLDPGLAGPSEQFF
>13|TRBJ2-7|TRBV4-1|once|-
TGCGCCAGCAGCCCCTCGGGCAATTACGAGCAGTACTTC
CASSPSGNYEQYF
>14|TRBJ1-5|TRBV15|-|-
TGTGCCACCAGCGTGGGGAATTCGCATCAGCCCCAGCATTTT
CATSVGNSHQPQHF
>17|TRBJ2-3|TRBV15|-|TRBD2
TGTGCCACCAGCAGAGGAACACGACTAGCGGAACGAGATACGCAGTATTTT
CATSRGTRLAERDTQYF
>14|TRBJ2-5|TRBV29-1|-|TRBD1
TGCAGCGTTGGGACAGGGGGGTTCCAAGAGACCCAGTACTTC
CSVGTGGFQETQYF
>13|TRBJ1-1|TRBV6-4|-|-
TGTGCCAGCAGTGCGCGGGTCGGGACTGAAGCTTTCTTT
CASSARVGTEAFF
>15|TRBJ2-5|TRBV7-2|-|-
TGTGCCAGCAGCGCCAATTTGGGGGTCCAAGAGACCCAGTACTTC
CASSANLGVQETQYF
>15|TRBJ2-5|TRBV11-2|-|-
TGTGCCAGCAGCTTAGACAGGGGAGGAACCGAGACCCAGTACTTC
CASSLDRGGTETQYF
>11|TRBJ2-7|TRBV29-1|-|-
TGCAGCGTTGCCTCCGGGTACGAGCAGTACTTC
CSVASGYEQYF
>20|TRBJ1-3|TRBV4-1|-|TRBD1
TGCGCCAGCAGCCAAGACCCATCGGGACAGGGGGCGCGAACTGGAAACACCATATATTTT
CASSQDPSGQGARTGNTIYF
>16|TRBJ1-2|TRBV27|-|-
TGTGCCAGCAGTGCGGACAATGGGATTCCAGGCTATGGCTACACCTTC
CASSADNGIPGYGYTF
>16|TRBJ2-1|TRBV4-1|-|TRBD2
TGCGCCAGCAGCCACTCAGCGGGGGGAAACAGTCGTGAGCAGTTCTTC
CASSHSAGGNSREQFF
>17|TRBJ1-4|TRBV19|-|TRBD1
TGTGCCAGTCAAGCCGGGACAGGTGATCCAACTAATGAAAAACTGTTTTTT
CASQAGTGDPTNEKLFF
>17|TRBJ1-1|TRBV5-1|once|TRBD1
TGCGCCAGCAGTCCTGGACAGGGAAGCGGAGTAAACACTGAAGCTTTCTTT
CASSPGQGSGVNTEAFF
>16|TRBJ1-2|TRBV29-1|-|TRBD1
TGCAGCGCTTACTCCTGGACAGGACGTACTAACTATGGCTACACCTTC
CSAYSWTGRTNYGYTF
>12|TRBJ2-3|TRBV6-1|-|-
TGTGCCAGCAAGGGACCGGCAGATACGCAGTATTTT
CASKGPADTQYF
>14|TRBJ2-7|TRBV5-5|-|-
TGTGCCAGCAGCTTGGCAGGGGCGAATTACGAGCAGTACTTC
CASSLAGANYEQYF
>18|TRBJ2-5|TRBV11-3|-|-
TGTGCCAGCAGCTCAACCCTCCTGAAGGCCCCTCTCCAAGAGACCCAGTACTTC
CASSSTLLKAPLQETQYF
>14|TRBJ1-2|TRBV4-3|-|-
TGCGCCAGCAGCCAAGGACTCAGCTCGTATGGCTACACCTTC
CASSQGLSSYGYTF
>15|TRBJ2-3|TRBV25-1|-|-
TGTGCCAGCAGTGAATGGGCAGGAGTCACAGATACGCAGTATTTT
CASSEWAGVTDTQYF
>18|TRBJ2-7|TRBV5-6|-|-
TGTGCCAGCAGCACCCGATTTTTGACAGCGACTTCCTCCTACGAGCAGTACTTC
CASSTRFLTATSSYEQYF
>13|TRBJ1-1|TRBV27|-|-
TGTGCCAGCAGCCCGCGTAGGGGTGGAGGAGCTTTCTTT
CASSPRRGGGAFF
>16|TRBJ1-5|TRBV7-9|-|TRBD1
TGTGCCAGCAGCTCCAACCTCGGACAGGGAGGTCAGCCCCAGCATTTT
CASSSNLGQGGQPQHF
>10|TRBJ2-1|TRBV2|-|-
TGTGCCAGCATGGGGGGCAGGCAGTTCTTC
CASMGGRQFF
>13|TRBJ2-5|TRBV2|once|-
TGTGCCAGCAGAGACCCCGGGGAAGAGACCCAGTACTTC
CASRDPGEETQYF
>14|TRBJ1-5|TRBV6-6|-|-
TGTGCCAGCAGCCCCGACCTTAGCAATCAGCCCCAGCATTTT
CASSPDLSNQPQHF
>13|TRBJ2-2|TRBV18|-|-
TGTGCCAGCTCACCACAGGCTATCCGGGAGCTGTTTTTT
CASSPQAIRELFF
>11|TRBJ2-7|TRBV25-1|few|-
TGTGCCAGCAGTGGGTCCTACGAGCAGTACTTC
CASSGSYEQYF
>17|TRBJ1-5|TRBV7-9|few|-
TGTGCCAGCAGCTTAGCGCTTTCAGATACTAGCAATCAGCCCCAGCATTTT
CASSLALSDTSNQPQHF
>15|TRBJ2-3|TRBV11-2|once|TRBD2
TGTGCCAGCAGCTATCGCGGGGGGGCAGGGGATACGCAGTATTTT
CASSYRGGAGDTQYF
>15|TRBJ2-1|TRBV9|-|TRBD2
TGTGCCAGCAGCGCCCGAGCGGGGGGGCCCAATGAGCAGTTCTTC
CASSARAGGPNEQFF
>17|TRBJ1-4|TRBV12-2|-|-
TGTGCAAGTCGCTTAGAGGGACAGGGGTCAACTAATGAAAAACTGTTTTTT
CASRLEGQGSTNEKLFF
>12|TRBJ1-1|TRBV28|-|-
TGTGCCAGCAGTTTCCGACCGGCCCAAGCTTTCTTT
CASSFRPAQAFF
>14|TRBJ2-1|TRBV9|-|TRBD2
TGTGCCAGCAGCGTAGGACTCCCGGGAGGGTCGAAGTTCTTC
CASSVGLPGGSKFF
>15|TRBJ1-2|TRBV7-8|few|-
TGTGCCAGCAGCTTATACAGGGAGGTTTCATATGGCTACACCTTC
CASSLYREVSYGYTF
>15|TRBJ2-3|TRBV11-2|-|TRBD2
TGTGCCAGCAGCCTGCGGACTAGCGGGCCAGATACGCAGTATTTT
CASSLRTSGPDTQYF
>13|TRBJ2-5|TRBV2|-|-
TGTGCCAGCAGTGAACAGGGGATGGAGACCCAGTACTTC
CASSEQGMETQYF
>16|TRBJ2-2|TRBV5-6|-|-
TGTGCCAGCATCCCTATGGGGGGGGCCTTCACCGGGGAGCTGTTTTTT
CASIPMGGAFTGELFF